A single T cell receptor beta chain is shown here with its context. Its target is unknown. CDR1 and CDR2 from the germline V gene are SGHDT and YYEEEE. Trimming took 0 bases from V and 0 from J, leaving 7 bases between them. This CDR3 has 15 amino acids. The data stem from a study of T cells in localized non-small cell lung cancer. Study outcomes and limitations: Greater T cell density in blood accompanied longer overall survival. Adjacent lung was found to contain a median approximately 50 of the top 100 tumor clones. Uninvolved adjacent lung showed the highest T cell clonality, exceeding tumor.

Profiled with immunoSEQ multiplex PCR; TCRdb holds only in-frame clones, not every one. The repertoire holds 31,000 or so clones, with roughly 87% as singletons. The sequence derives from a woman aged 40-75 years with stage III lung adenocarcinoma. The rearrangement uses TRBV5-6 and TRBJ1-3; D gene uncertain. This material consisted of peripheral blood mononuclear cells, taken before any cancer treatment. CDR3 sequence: CASSLVGSSGNTIYF. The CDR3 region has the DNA TGTGCCAGCAGCTTGGTGGGTTCCTCTGGAAACACCATATATTTT.